This entry features one TCR beta chain sequence. Its antigen is unknown. The sample is drawn from a study of shared clonotypes between healthy human individuals. The overall study: Three plates each covered CD4 naive and memory; CD8 naive two, CD8 memory one.

Healthy and HIV-negative, the adult donors had no recent acute infections or vaccinations. Study outcomes and limitations: With a few donors compared, around 5% of naive CD4 clonotypes were shared.

The V gene lost 3 bases and the J gene lost 5 bases, with 8 bases spanning the gap. Germline V lookup: CDR1 MDHEN, CDR2 SYDVKM. The CDR3 is made up of 12 amino acids. Produced via immunoSEQ multiplex PCR; TCRdb's table is partial and in-frame only. Here the sample spans about 600,000 clones, around 97% being singletons. Sequenced: naive CD4+ T cells sorted from blood. Sample subset: CD45RA+ positively selected. The receptor was isolated from a woman younger than 45 in good health. The chain combines TRBV28 with TRBJ2-7; unclear D gene. CDR3 sequence: CASSLTADEQYF. CDR3 nucleotide sequence: TGTGCCAGCAGTTTGACCGCTGACGAGCAGTACTTC. Using reference TRBV28 and TRBJ2-7 for the parts outside the CDR3, the full variable domain is DVKVTQSSRYLVKRTGEKVFLECVQDMDHENMFWYRQDPGLGLRLIYFSYDVKMKEKGDIPEGYSVSREKKERFSLILESASTNQTSMYLCASSLTADEQYFGPGTRLTVT.